Listed below are T cell receptor beta chains from one sample, sequenced in a study of CD4 and CD8 cells across lung adenocarcinoma regions. TCRdb reprocessed the PCR reads via MiXCR and lists one record per CDR3 protein. The sample holds just under 2,000 distinct CDR3 sequences; 61% are singletons and the top ten take approximately 38%. Sequencing was carried out using CD4+ T cells from the margin of a lung tumor. The receptors stem from a female donor with lung adenocarcinoma. The CD4 and CD8 labels of this study may be unreliable. The CDR3 runs from the conserved cysteine through the conserved F or W. D genes are given only for firm matches. Rows give clone size only sometimes, using once, few, many, or a class for an expanded clone.

clone size	D gene	V gene	J gene	CDR3 protein	CDR3 DNA
-	-	TRBV5-4	TRBJ1-2	CASTRVGSYGYTF	TGTGCCAGCACTCGTGTGGGGAGCTATGGCTACACCTTC
-	-	TRBV24-1	TRBJ2-4	CATSHPGRRNEQYF	TGTGCCACCAGTCACCCTGGCAGGCGGAACGAGCAGTACTTT
-	-	TRBV10-3	TRBJ2-7	CAISTETYEQYF	TGTGCCATCTCGACCGAAACCTACGAGCAGTACTTC
large	-	TRBV6-1	TRBJ2-2	CASSRSLGDLITGELFF	TGTGCCAGCAGTCGGTCCTTGGGGGATTTGATCACCGGGGAGCTGTTTTTT
-	-	TRBV6-1	TRBJ1-5	CASGGGGHQPQHF	TGTGCCAGCGGAGGAGGGGGTCACCAGCCCCAGCATTTT
few	-	TRBV28	TRBJ2-1	CASSFPPGRQYNEQFF	TGTGCCAGCAGTTTTCCCCCCGGACGTCAATACAATGAGCAGTTCTTC
-	TRBD2	TRBV6-5	TRBJ2-1	CASSYSSTSGGSNEQFF	TGTGCCAGCAGTTACTCGAGCACTAGCGGGGGCTCGAATGAGCAGTTCTTC
medium-sized	-	TRBV7-2	TRBJ2-5	CASSNTGGVERETQYF	TGTGCCAGCAGCAACACTGGGGGCGTGGAGCGGGAGACCCAGTACTTC
-	TRBD1	TRBV6-5	TRBJ2-2	CASSNRDRGSGELFF	TGTGCCAGCAGTAACCGGGACAGGGGTTCCGGGGAGCTGTTTTTT
-	TRBD2	TRBV27	TRBJ2-1	CASSLRLAGGGEQFF	TGTGCCAGCAGTCTAAGACTAGCGGGAGGGGGTGAGCAGTTCTTC
few	TRBD2	TRBV27	TRBJ2-1	CASSTGLARSGRYNEQFF	TGTGCCAGCAGTACGGGACTAGCCAGATCAGGACGCTACAATGAGCAGTTCTTC
-	-	TRBV6-1	TRBJ2-1	CASSLEAYNEQFF	TGTGCCAGCAGCCTCGAGGCTTACAATGAGCAGTTCTTC
large	TRBD1	TRBV7-2	TRBJ2-4	CASSRGHRGNGDIQYF	TGTGCCAGCAGCCGAGGGCACAGGGGAAATGGAGACATTCAGTACTTC
large	-	TRBV6-1	TRBJ2-5	CASSDQQETQYF	TGTGCCAGCAGTGATCAGCAAGAGACCCAGTACTTC
medium-sized	-	TRBV6-1	TRBJ2-2	CASSEAGVNTGELFF	TGTGCCAGCAGTGAAGCGGGAGTGAACACCGGGGAGCTGTTTTTT
few	-	TRBV10-2	TRBJ2-1	CASSENSYNEQFF	TGCGCCAGCAGTGAGAACTCCTACAATGAGCAGTTCTTC
-	TRBD2	TRBV6-5	TRBJ2-1	CASSYRGLAGGPGYNEQFF	TGTGCCAGCAGTTACCGAGGACTAGCGGGAGGGCCGGGTTACAATGAGCAGTTCTTC
medium-sized	TRBD2	TRBV24-1	TRBJ2-3	CATRGTSQLTDTQYF	TGTGCCACCAGAGGGACTAGCCAACTCACAGATACGCAGTATTTT
-	-	TRBV6-2/TRBV6-3	TRBJ2-7	CASSGYFEQYF	TGTGCCAGCAGTGGTTACTTCGAGCAGTACTTC
-	-	TRBV6-1	TRBJ2-1	CASMIQWSGVNEQFF	TGTGCCAGCATGATTCAGTGGTCCGGAGTCAATGAGCAGTTCTTC
-	TRBD1	TRBV6-5	TRBJ1-6	CASSYSMKGGFLNSPLHF	TGTGCCAGCAGTTACTCGATGAAAGGGGGCTTTTTGAATTCACCCCTCCACTTT
large	TRBD2	TRBV4-1	TRBJ2-3	CASSEAGGSTDTQYF	TGCGCCAGCAGTGAAGCGGGAGGGAGCACAGATACGCAGTATTTT
large	-	TRBV7-2	TRBJ2-3	CASSSDRFTDTQYF	TGTGCCAGCAGCTCTGACAGGTTCACAGATACGCAGTATTTT
-	TRBD2	TRBV5-1	TRBJ2-1	CASSLDLAGANEQFF	TGCGCCAGCAGCTTGGACCTAGCGGGAGCTAACGAGCAGTTCTTC
medium-sized	-	TRBV7-6	TRBJ2-7	CASSLAGTPADEQYF	TGTGCCAGCAGCTTAGCCGGGACTCCCGCCGACGAGCAGTACTTC
-	-	TRBV27	TRBJ2-4	CARANGGRDQNIQYF	TGTGCCAGGGCCAACGGGGGCCGTGACCAAAACATCCAGTACTTC
few	-	TRBV6-5	TRBJ2-4	CASSYPNQAAYIQYF	TGTGCCAGCAGTTACCCCAACCAGGCCGCGTACATTCAGTACTTC
few	-	TRBV20-1	TRBJ2-3	CSARDRAVKGDTQYF	TGCAGTGCTAGAGATCGGGCCGTGAAGGGAGATACGCAGTATTTT
large	-	TRBV27	TRBJ2-1	CASSSSASSVRWNEQFF	TGTGCCAGCAGTTCGTCGGCCTCTAGCGTCAGATGGAATGAGCAGTTCTTC
-	-	TRBV25-1	TRBJ2-3	CASRGLSAKDTQYF	TGTGCCAGCAGGGGGCTGAGCGCCAAAGATACGCAGTATTTT
-	-	TRBV6-1	TRBJ2-1	CASGPSSNYNEQFF	TGTGCCAGCGGCCCCTCTAGCAACTACAATGAGCAGTTCTTC
-	TRBD1	TRBV27	TRBJ2-3	CASTYNTGAQFF	TGTGCCAGCACTTATAACACAGGGGCGCAGTTTTTT
-	-	TRBV10-3	TRBJ2-1	CAIREKGLRTNNVQFF	TGTGCCATCAGAGAGAAGGGGCTGAGAACCAACAACGTTCAGTTCTTC
-	TRBD2	TRBV6-1	TRBJ2-5	CASSRGSGGIETQYF	TGTGCCAGCAGTCGGGGGAGCGGGGGGATAGAGACCCAGTACTTC
-	TRBD1	TRBV12-3/TRBV12-4	TRBJ2-5	CASSAGQGQETQYF	TGTGCCAGCAGTGCGGGACAGGGGCAAGAGACCCAGTACTTC
few	-	TRBV25-1	TRBJ2-3	CASASAKPSKDTQYF	TGTGCCAGTGCCAGCGCCAAACCCAGCAAAGATACCCAGTATTTT
-	-	TRBV12-2	TRBJ2-1	CASRLGAYGGCGQFF	TGTGCAAGTCGCTTAGGGGCGTACGGCGGTTGTGGGCAGTTCTTC